The source of this T cell receptor (beta chain) is a study of T cell changes during pregnancy in multiple sclerosis. Only one count was recorded for this clone. TCRdb's copy holds only in-frame clones and misses some; the assay was immunoSEQ multiplex PCR. The table has around 78,000 clones, 75% to 95% seen once. The CDR3 has 13 residues. Trimming left V 5 bases short and J 4 bases short, with 13 bases between. Looked up from germline, CDR1 is GTSNPN and CDR2 is SVGIG (reference sequence). This chain links TRBV30 with TRBJ2-3, with a weak D call TRBD1 (6 bases). The input for sequencing was peripheral blood, taken in the third trimester of pregnancy. The receptor was isolated from a female donor in good health, enrolled as a control in a pregnancy study. DNA for the CDR3: TGTGCCTGGGAACAGGGTTCGTCAGATACGCAGTATTTT. Its translation is CAWEQGSSDTQYF.